This T cell receptor beta chain came from a study of T-cell reconstitution after alpha-beta-depleted transplantation in children. This clonotype came up a few times. Preparation of the TCRbeta library used unique molecular identifiers. TCRdb independently ran MiXCR on the PCR reads; one entry per CDR3 protein. The sample shows about 400,000 distinct CDR3 sequences, approximately 20% of them seen only once. With 0 bases clipped from V and 4 bases from J, the junction kept 2 bases outside the gene matches. The length of the CDR3 is 17 residues. Germline CDR1 MNHEY, CDR2 SMNVEV (reference sequence). The sequencing here drew on PBMCs from the stem cell graft donor, taken from the stem cell graft. V usage is TRBV27 and J usage is TRBJ2-2; TRBD2 agrees at 13 bases. The sequence derives from a human donor who donated a stem cell graft to a child with acute myeloid leukemia. The CDR3 bases are TGTGCCAGCAGTTTATCGGGACTAGCGGGAACCACCGGGGAGCTGTTTTTT. It yields the protein CASSLSGLAGTTGELFF.